Shown below are 21 T cell receptor beta chains from a single sample sequenced in a study of blood T cell repertoires in COVID-19. Sequencing used immunoSEQ multiplex PCR; TCRdb keeps in-frame clones, though not all of them. The table records approximately 24,000 clones, about 91% of them present only once. Sequences were obtained from peripheral blood. These receptors were obtained from a human donor in a cohort sampled during active COVID-19.

This chain links TRBV5-4 with TRBJ2-3; 8 nucleotides align to TRBD1. Germline lookup yields CDR1 SGHNT and CDR2 YYREEE (reference sequence). The CDR3 consists of 17 residues. V gave up 4 bases and J gave up 2 bases; unmatched junction bases: 12. The CDR3 loop is CASSPDRAYQLTDTQYF. The CDR3 DNA follows: TGTGCCAGCAGCCCGGACAGGGCGTATCAGCTCACAGATACGCAGTATTTT.

This clone came up once. The J gene is TRBJ2-2, the V gene TRBV5-1, with 7 bases identical to TRBD2. Germline CDR1 is SGHRS and CDR2 is YFSETQ. This CDR3 region has 15 residues. The V gene end was trimmed by 0 bases and the J gene end by 4 bases; junction bases not matched to a gene: 3. CDR3: CASSLGLAGTGELFF. The CDR3, as DNA: TGCGCCAGCAGCTTGGGACTAGCTGGCACCGGGGAGCTGTTTTTT.

This clone was found once. The chain is built from TRBV4-3 and TRBJ1-5; the D is unclear. This CDR3 is built from 13 residues. The germline V gene encodes CDR1 LGHNA and CDR2 YSLEER. The V end lost 0 bases, the J end lost 7 bases, and 7 bases lay between the germline ends. The DNA of the CDR3 is TGCGCCAGCAGCCAAGATGAGGCCCAGCCCCAGCATTTT. This codes for CASSQDEAQPQHF.

The V gene is TRBV7-9, the J gene TRBJ1-2, with TRBD1 matching over 9 bases. This CDR3 comprises 16 residues. V lost 0 bases to trimming and J lost 6 bases; unmatched junction nucleotides: 8. Germline lookup yields CDR1 SEHNR and CDR2 FQNEAQ (reference sequence). The CDR3 protein is CASSLAQTGGGNGYTF. Written as DNA, the CDR3 is TGTGCCAGCAGCTTAGCGCAAACAGGGGGCGGGAATGGCTACACCTTC.

This chain uses TRBV7-9 with TRBJ1-1; D is unresolved. The germline CDR1 and CDR2 sequences are SEHNR and FQNEAQ (reference sequence). V was clipped by 5 bases and J by 1 base, with 11 bases between them. This CDR3 has 14 residues. The CDR3 nucleotides read TGTGCCAGCAGCCAAGGAGGCAGGAACACTGAAGCTTTCTTT. The encoded protein is CASSQGGRNTEAFF. Supplemented by reference TRBV7-9 and TRBJ1-1, the full variable domain reads DTGVSQNPRHKITKRGQNVTFRCDPISEHNRLYWYRQTLGQGPEFLTYFQNEAQLEKSRLLSDRFSAERPKGSFSTLEIQRTEQGDSAMYLCASSQGGRNTEAFFGQGTRLTVV.

The gene calls are TRBV28 and TRBJ1-1; no clear D. The CDR3 loop spans 14 amino acids. CDR1 MDHEN and CDR2 SYDVKM come from the germline V gene. Trimming removed 1 base at V and 5 bases at J, with 11 bases between. The CDR3 DNA is TGTGCCAGCAGTTTATACAGCCGCGGGACTGAAGCTTTCTTT. As protein: CASSLYSRGTEAFF.

The V call is TRBV5-1, the J call TRBJ1-6; 12 nucleotides line up with TRBD1. The CDR3 is 17 residues long. The germline V gene has CDR1 SGHRS and CDR2 YFSETQ. The V and J ends lost 3 bases and 7 bases, in that order; junction bases with no gene match: 8. The chain's CDR3 is CASSSGTGGAGNSPLHF. As DNA, the CDR3 is TGCGCCAGCAGCTCCGGGACAGGGGGCGCGGGAAATTCACCCCTCCACTTT.

CDR3 sequence reads: CASSKALWREGPTYEQYF. Written as DNA, the CDR3 is TGTGCCAGCAGCAAAGCGCTTTGGCGGGAAGGCCCTACGTACGAGCAGTACTTC. V is TRBV21-1 and J is TRBJ2-7; the table assigns TRBD2, which was not confirmed against the DNA. TRBV21-1 is an annotated pseudogene. This CDR3 has 18 amino acids.

The gene calls are TRBV11-3 and TRBJ2-5; 7 positions match TRBD1. Germline V gene lookup returns CDR1 SGHNT and CDR2 YENEEA. CDR3 size: 14 residues. V shed 5 bases and J 3 bases; nucleotides not matched to a gene: 6. The CDR3, as DNA: TGTGCCAGCAGCAAGGGACAGATTGAAGAGACCCAGTACTTC. It translates to CASSKGQIEETQYF.

The J gene is TRBJ2-1, the V gene TRBV21-1; the DNA was not compared with TRBD2, the D call given in the table. TRBV21-1 is given as a pseudogene. The length of the CDR3 is 16 residues. The CDR3 sequence is CASSKLRGTGYNEQFF. In DNA, the CDR3 is TGTGCCAGCAGCAAATTGAGAGGGACTGGGTACAATGAGCAGTTCTTC.

The rearrangement uses TRBV18 and TRBJ1-2; 7 nucleotides line up with TRBD1. From germline, CDR1 is KGHSH and CDR2 LQKENI. The CDR3 covers 13 residues. V lost 5 bases and J lost 6; bases outside the gene matches: 6. CDR3 nucleotide sequence: TGTGCCAGCTCAAAGACAGGGTCCCATGGCTACACCTTC. It yields the protein CASSKTGSHGYTF. Drawing the rest from reference TRBV18 and TRBJ1-2, the complete variable domain is NAGVMQNPRHLVRRRGQEARLRCSPMKGHSHVYWYRQLPEEGLKFMVYLQKENIIDESGMPKERFSAEFPKEGPSILRIQQVVRGDSAAYFCASSKTGSHGYTFGSGTRLTVV.

The chain employs TRBV4-1 and TRBJ1-6; 7 positions match TRBD1. This CDR3 is built from 20 residues. The germline V gene encodes CDR1 MGHRA and CDR2 YSYEKL. With 1 base clipped from V and 0 bases from J, the junction kept 12 bases outside the gene matches. The CDR3 is CASSQVRPGQASSYNSPLHF. Written as DNA, the CDR3 is TGCGCCAGCAGCCAAGTCCGTCCAGGACAGGCTAGCTCCTATAATTCACCCCTCCACTTT.

The V call is TRBV30, the J call TRBJ2-7; possible D gene TRBD2, 5 bases. The V gene's germline CDR1 is GTSNPN and CDR2 SVGIG (reference sequence). V was pared by 0 bases and J by 0 bases, with 9 bases between. The CDR3 loop spans 14 amino acids. The CDR3, as DNA: TGTGCCTGGAGTGTTAGCGCGAGCTCCTACGAGCAGTACTTC. Encoded protein: CAWSVSASSYEQYF.

This clone was found once. J is TRBJ2-1 and V is TRBV3-1 (or the pseudogene TRBV3-2); 9 bases line up with TRBD1. This CDR3 contains 17 residues. The junction had 13 bases not matched to a gene; V was cut back by 4 bases and J by 6 bases. Per the germline V gene, CDR1 is LGHDT and CDR2 is YNNKEL (reference sequence). CDR3 nucleotides: TGTGCCAGCAGCCTCAAGTATAGTGGGACAGGGTTCAATGAGCAGTTCTTC. Its translation is CASSLKYSGTGFNEQFF.

The chain couples TRBV14 to TRBJ2-2; a weak D match, TRBD1 (5 bases). The ends were cut back, 0 bases at V and 5 bases at J, with 16 bases in the middle. Germline CDR1 SGHDN, CDR2 FVKESK. This CDR3 has 17 amino acids. In DNA, the CDR3 is TGTGCCAGCAGCCAAGACCCGGGCAGGGTGAGGACCGGGGAGCTGTTTTTT. Translation: CASSQDPGRVRTGELFF.

The chain couples TRBV5-1 to TRBJ1-2, with D perhaps matching TRBD1 (6 bases). Germline lookup yields CDR1 SGHRS and CDR2 YFSETQ. There are 15 residues in the CDR3. Trimming cost V 4 bases and J 4 bases, with 17 bases left between them. CDR3 nucleotide sequence: TGCGCCAGCAGCCTAAATTACAGGGAGGGCTATGGCTACACCTTC. Translating gives CASSLNYREGYGYTF. The variable domain in full, completed from reference TRBV5-1 and TRBJ1-2, reads KAGVTQTPRYLIKTRGQQVTLSCSPISGHRSVSWYQQTPGQGLQFLFEYFSETQRNKGNFPGRFSGRQFSNSRSEMNVSTLELGDSALYLCASSLNYREGYGYTFGSGTRLTVV.

This chain uses TRBV24-1 with TRBJ2-1; D possibly corresponds to TRBD1 (5 bases). The CDR3 is made up of 14 amino acids. Trimming took off 0 bases at V and 7 bases at J, with 9 bases between the two ends. Per germline, CDR1 KGHDR and CDR2 SFDVKD. In DNA, the CDR3 is TGTGCCACCAGTGATTTGAGGGGTCGGAATGAGCAGTTCTTC. It encodes CATSDLRGRNEQFF.

V and J are TRBV6-5 and TRBJ1-3; D possibly corresponds to TRBD1 (6 bases). V dropped 4 bases and J dropped 4 bases, with 14 bases sitting between them. The CDR3 is made up of 15 amino acids. Germline assignment: CDR1 MNHEY and CDR2 SVGAGI. CDR3 sequence: CASSWQGTSGNTIYF. For the CDR3, the DNA is TGTGCCAGCAGTTGGCAGGGGACCAGCGGAAACACCATATATTTT.

Comments on this clone: The junction shows a germline mismatch at one end, possibly a read error. The chain carries TRBV7-7 and TRBJ2-2, with 10 bases that match TRBD2. Germline V gene sequence: CDR1 SSHAT, CDR2 FNYEAQ (reference sequence). There are 15 residues in the CDR3. The CDR3 sequence: CASSLAGGNTGELFF. The CDR3 nucleotides are TGTGCTAGCAGCTTAGCGGGAGGGAACACCGGGGAGCTGTTTTTT.

The chain employs TRBV3-1 (or the pseudogene TRBV3-2) and TRBJ1-1; D gene unclear. This CDR3 comprises 15 residues. Germline CDR1 and CDR2: LGHDT and YNNKEL (reference sequence). V lost 3 bases and J lost 11, with 22 bases in between. In DNA form, the CDR3 reads TGTGCCAGCAGCCACCCCCGCCCCGGACCTGGAGGGGCTTTCTTT. This encodes CASSHPRPGPGGAFF.

In its sample, this clone was seen once. The chain has TRBV11-3 and TRBJ2-6; TRBD2 matches 12 bases. The germline V gene has CDR1 SGHNT and CDR2 YENEEA. This CDR3 is 18 amino acids long. J lost 0 bases, V lost 5 bases, and 5 bases had no gene match. This CDR3 is CASSPILAGGSGANVLTF. CDR3 nucleotides: TGTGCCAGCAGCCCAATACTAGCGGGGGGCTCTGGGGCCAACGTCCTGACTTTC.